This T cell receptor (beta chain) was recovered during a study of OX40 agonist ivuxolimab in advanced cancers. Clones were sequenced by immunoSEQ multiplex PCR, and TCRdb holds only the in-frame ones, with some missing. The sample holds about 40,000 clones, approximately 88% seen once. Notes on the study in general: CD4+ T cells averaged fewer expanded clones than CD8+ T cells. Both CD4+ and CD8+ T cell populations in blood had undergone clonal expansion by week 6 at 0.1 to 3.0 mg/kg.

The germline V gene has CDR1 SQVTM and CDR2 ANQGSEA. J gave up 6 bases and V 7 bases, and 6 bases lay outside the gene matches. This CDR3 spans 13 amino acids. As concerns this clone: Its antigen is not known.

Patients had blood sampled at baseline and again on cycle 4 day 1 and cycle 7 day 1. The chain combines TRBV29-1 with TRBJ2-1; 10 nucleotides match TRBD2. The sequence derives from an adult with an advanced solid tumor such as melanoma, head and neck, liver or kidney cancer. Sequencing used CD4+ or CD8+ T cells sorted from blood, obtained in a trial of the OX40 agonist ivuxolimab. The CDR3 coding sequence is TGCAGCGCAGTAGCGGGAGGTATCAATGAGCAGTTCTTC. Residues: CSAVAGGINEQFF.